The rows below give T cell receptor beta chains drawn from one sample of a study of control samples from healthy donors and cancer patients. The protocol was immunoSEQ multiplex PCR, while the TCRdb copy is restricted to in-frame clones and leaves out a portion. Seen here are 70,000 to 90,000 clones, less than 95% observed once, and the top ten hold roughly 6.1%. The sample was blood. These receptor sequences come from a woman aged 40 to 50 in good health. Each CDR3 is given with its conserved first and last residue. The D gene is left open where the match is weak. Clone size is not always given. Where it is, it says once, few, many or a class for expanded clones.

few | TRBJ1-1 | NA | TRBV2 | TGTGCCAGCAACCCCTCCCGACAGCCGAACACTGAAGCTTTCTTT | CASNPSRQPNTEAFF
NA | TRBJ2-3 | NA | TRBV7-2 | TGTGCCAGCAGCTTAGTGGGTGGGGGATATATAGATACGCAGTATTTT | CASSLVGGGYIDTQYF
once | TRBJ1-1 | TRBD1 | TRBV20-1 | TGCAGTGTTCTGACAGGGGATGAAGCTTTCTTT | CSVLTGDEAFF
NA | TRBJ1-4 | NA | TRBV19 | TGTGCCCCGAGGGTGGGCCCTTTCGAAAAACTGTTTTTT | CAPRVGPFEKLFF
NA | TRBJ2-1 | TRBD2 | TRBV6-1 | TGTGCCAGCAGTGAAGGGACTAGCGGGGCCTATGAGCAGTTCTTC | CASSEGTSGAYEQFF
NA | TRBJ2-6 | NA | TRBV29-1 | TGCAGCGTTGTCGACTCTGGGGCCAACGTCCTGACTTTC | CSVVDSGANVLTF
NA | TRBJ1-1 | NA | TRBV18 | TGTGCCAGCTCAACCCGGGGCCCTGGGGGTGAAGCTTTCTTT | CASSTRGPGGEAFF
NA | TRBJ2-7 | NA | TRBV28 | TGTGCCAGCAGTCCCCCCGGGACCCTCAAATCCTACGAGCAGTACTTC | CASSPPGTLKSYEQYF
NA | TRBJ2-1 | TRBD2 | TRBV27 | TGTGCCAGCAGTTTAAGGCGGGAGGCTTACAATGAGCAGTTCTTC | CASSLRREAYNEQFF
once | TRBJ2-7 | NA | TRBV4-2 | TGTGCCAGCAGCCAAGCCGGGACCCCGAGAGAGCAGTACTTC | CASSQAGTPREQYF
NA | TRBJ2-5 | NA | TRBV21-1 | TGTGCCAGCAGCAAAGGTGTGGGGATTGGGGAGACCCAGTACTTC | CASSKGVGIGETQYF
NA | TRBJ1-2 | NA | TRBV30 | TGTGCCTGGAGTGATGGGTTCTATGGCTACACCTTC | CAWSDGFYGYTF
NA | TRBJ2-1 | NA | TRBV30 | TGTGCCTGGAGTTCGGGCCCGGCTACCTACAATGAGCAGTTCTTC | CAWSSGPATYNEQFF